This T cell receptor gamma chain was identified during a study of γδ T cells in repeated Plasmodium falciparum infection. Background on the study: The natural-infection arm compared Malian children under seasonal malaria with matched Australian children. Samples were taken at baseline, before some infections, and 21 days after each.

Worth noting for this clone: The TCRdb protein comes from a much larger clone and disagrees with this DNA's translation at residue 16, likely due to a read error; the protein given here is derived from the DNA.

TCRdb reapplied CATT to the multiplex PCR reads. The data show tens of thousands of gamma-chain clones, 2.5% to 3.5% seen once. The sequenced sample consisted of gamma-delta T cells from blood. This clonotype originated in a pool of human donors (malaria-infected and uninfected, not separated).

CDR3 sequence (DNA): TGTGCCTTGTGGGAGGTGCGTAAGGAACAAGAGTTGGGCAAAAAAACCAAGGTATTT. Its protein product is CALWEVRKEQELGKKTKVF. V is TRGV9 and J is TRGJP. The J gene, left out of TCRdb, was set here by checking the DNA against germline. This CDR3 comprises 19 residues. Germline assignment: CDR1 GITISATS and CDR2 ISYDGTV (reference sequence).